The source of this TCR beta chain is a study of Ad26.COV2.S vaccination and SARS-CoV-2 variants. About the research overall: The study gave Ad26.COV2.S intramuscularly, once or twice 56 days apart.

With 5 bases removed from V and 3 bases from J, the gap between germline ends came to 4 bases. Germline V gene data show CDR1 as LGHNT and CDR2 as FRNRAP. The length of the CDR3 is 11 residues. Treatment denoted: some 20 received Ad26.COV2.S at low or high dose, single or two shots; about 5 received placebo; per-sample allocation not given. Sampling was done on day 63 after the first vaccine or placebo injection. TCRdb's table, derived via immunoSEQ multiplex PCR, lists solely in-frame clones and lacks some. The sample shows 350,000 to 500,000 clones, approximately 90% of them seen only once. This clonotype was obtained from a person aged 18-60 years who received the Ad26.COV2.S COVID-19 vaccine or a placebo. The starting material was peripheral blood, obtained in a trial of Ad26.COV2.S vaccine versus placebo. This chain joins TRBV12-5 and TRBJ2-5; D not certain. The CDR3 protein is CASGLKETQYF. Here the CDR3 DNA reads TGTGCTAGTGGTCTTAAAGAGACCCAGTACTTC.